These 30 T cell receptor beta chains originate from one sample sequenced in a study of T cell repertoires in cytomegalovirus infection. These receptors' targets are unknown. TCRdb recomputed calls from the reads with MiXCR, one row per CDR3 protein. The data contain 400,000 to 600,000 distinct CDR3 sequences, about 39% of them singletons. The sample in question was cultured PBMCs, obtained from culture after CMV antigen stimulation. The receptors originated from a human donor in good health (CMV status not recorded). Some clones in this sample may be carry-over from other donors' samples.

This rearrangement joins TRBV7-6 to TRBJ1-1; 9 positions agree with TRBD1. V gave up 5 bases and J gave up 0 bases; unmatched junction bases: 7. Germline CDR1 reads SGHVS; CDR2 reads FNYEAQ. The CDR3 is 16 amino acids. The CDR3 DNA reads as TGTGCCAGCAGCCGAAGGACAGGGGCCATGAACACTGAAGCTTTCTTT. Translation: CASSRRTGAMNTEAFF.

The sample holds many counts of this clonotype. The chain couples TRBV7-9 to TRBJ2-7; D remains unclear. This CDR3 has 11 amino acids. Trimming left V 5 bases short and J 3 bases short, with 5 bases between. From germline, CDR1 is SEHNR and CDR2 FQNEAQ (reference sequence). CDR3: CASSGRYEQYF. CDR3 nucleotide sequence: TGTGCCAGCAGCGGACGCTACGAGCAGTACTTC.

The rearrangement joins TRBV20-1 to TRBJ1-2; TRBD1 agrees at 7 bases. Trimming took 6 bases from V and 0 from J; bases not matched to a gene: 7. Germline V lookup: CDR1 DFQATT, CDR2 SNEGSKA (reference sequence). The CDR3 extends over 14 amino acids. The CDR3 DNA sequence: TGCAGTGCCCCTGGGACAGTAGCTAACTATGGCTACACCTTC. This codes for CSAPGTVANYGYTF.

The chain joins TRBV18 to TRBJ1-6; 9 bases agree with TRBD1. Trimming cost V 1 base and J 7 bases; bases outside gene matches: 8. Per germline, CDR1 KGHSH and CDR2 LQKENI. CDR3 size: 17 residues. CDR3 region: CASSPLGPGQGNSPLHF. The CDR3 DNA follows: TGTGCCAGCTCACCACTAGGGCCCGGACAGGGGAATTCACCCCTCCACTTT.

The gene calls are TRBV7-2 and TRBJ2-3; TRBD2 agrees at 10 bases. The CDR3 is 19 amino acids. From germline, CDR1 is SGHTA and CDR2 FQGNSA. Trimming took 4 bases from V and 0 from J; bases not matched to a gene: 13. Here the CDR3 reads CASSSLTSGTYSSTDTQYF. CDR3 nucleotide sequence: TGTGCCAGCAGCTCATTAACTAGCGGGACTTACTCTAGCACAGATACGCAGTATTTT.

This clonotype was observed a few times. The chain joins TRBV6-2 or TRBV6-3 to TRBJ2-7; 7 bases agree with TRBD1. Germline values: CDR1 MNHEY, CDR2 SVGEGT. V gave up 7 bases and J gave up 7 bases; unmatched junction bases: 13. The CDR3 length is 14 residues. The CDR3 region is CASTRDRPKGEQYF. CDR3 in DNA: TGTGCCAGCACCCGGGACAGACCTAAAGGGGAGCAGTACTTC.

The chain carries TRBV7-2 and TRBJ2-1; D is perhaps TRBD1 or TRBD2 (5 bases each). Trimming removed 3 bases from V and 10 bases from J, with 10 bases in between. The CDR3 totals 12 residues. Germline CDR1 SGHTA, CDR2 FQGNSA. In DNA, the CDR3 is TGTGCCAGCAGCTTTTATGGGGGAGAGCAGTTCTTC. As protein: CASSFYGGEQFF. Full variable domain (rest looked up from reference TRBV7-2 and TRBJ2-1): GAGVSQSPSNKVTEKGKDVELRCDPISGHTALYWYRQSLGQGLEFLIYFQGNSAPDKSGLPSDRFSAERTGGSVSTLTIQRTQQEDSAVYLCASSFYGGEQFFGPGTRLTVL.

This clonotype was seen more than once but under ten times. This chain connects TRBV28 to TRBJ2-3, with D perhaps matching TRBD1 or TRBD2 (5 bases each). Trimming stripped 2 bases from V and 1 base from J, with 19 bases between. Per germline, CDR1 MDHEN and CDR2 SYDVKM. This CDR3 is built from 18 residues. CDR3 nucleotides: TGTGCCAGCAGTTTAGGGGGATTCAGGCGGAGGCGCACAGATACGCAGTATTTT. Its protein product is CASSLGGFRRRRTDTQYF. Based on the CDR3 plus reference TRBV28 and TRBJ2-3, the full variable domain is DVKVTQSSRYLVKRTGEKVFLECVQDMDHENMFWYRQDPGLGLRLIYFSYDVKMKEKGDIPEGYSVSREKKERFSLILESASTNQTSMYLCASSLGGFRRRRTDTQYFGPGTRLTVL.

The chain carries TRBV24-1 and TRBJ2-6; D uncertain. This CDR3 is 16 amino acids long. Per the germline V gene, CDR1 is KGHDR and CDR2 is SFDVKD. The ends were cut back, 4 bases at V and 2 bases at J, with 11 bases in the middle. The CDR3 nucleotides read TGTGCCACCAGTGACCCCGGATCTACTGGGGCCAACGTCCTGACTTTC. As protein: CATSDPGSTGANVLTF.

This chain connects TRBV6-6 to TRBJ1-2, with a weak D call TRBD1 (6 bases). The CDR3 consists of 16 residues. Germline loops: CDR1 MNHNY, CDR2 SVGAGI (reference sequence). Trimming stripped 0 bases from V and 5 bases from J, with 16 bases between. Written as DNA, the CDR3 is TGTGCCAGCAGTTACTCGCGAGGGGGGCGTTTTTATGGCTACACCTTC. Translated: CASSYSRGGRFYGYTF.

The chain joins TRBV7-2 to TRBJ1-1; perhaps TRBD1 as D (5 bases). CDR1 is SGHTA and CDR2 is FQGNSA in the germline V gene. The CDR3 contains 14 residues. Trimming cost V 8 bases and J 3 bases, with 16 bases left between them. CDR3: CASAYRRGYTEAFF. CDR3 in DNA: TGTGCCAGCGCATACAGAAGGGGTTACACTGAAGCTTTCTTT.

This clonotype turned up a few times. The chain combines TRBV19 with TRBJ1-1, with a tentative D call TRBD1 (6 bases). Germline assignment: CDR1 LNHDA and CDR2 SQIVND (reference sequence). V was clipped by 7 bases and J by 1 base, with 13 bases between them. The CDR3 runs 14 residues. CDR3: CASTNRAKNTEAFF. Here the CDR3 DNA reads TGTGCCAGTACTAACAGGGCGAAGAACACTGAAGCTTTCTTT.

The chain combines TRBV12-3 or TRBV12-4 with TRBJ1-3; D is possibly TRBD1 (5 bases). CDR3 size: 13 residues. Trimming removed 6 bases from V and 1 base from J, with 7 bases in between. The CDR3: CASRRGSGNTIYF. The CDR3 DNA sequence: TGTGCCAGCAGGAGGGGATCTGGAAACACCATATATTTT.

The genes are TRBV19 and TRBJ2-1; 10 bases agree with TRBD2. This CDR3 contains 23 residues. J gave up 3 bases and V 0 bases, and 23 bases lay outside the gene matches. Germline CDR1 and CDR2: LNHDA and SQIVND (reference sequence). The chain's CDR3 is CASSIEGASPLHFPSGGYNEQFF. Written as DNA, the CDR3 is TGTGCCAGTAGTATAGAGGGGGCCTCCCCCTTGCATTTTCCTAGCGGGGGCTACAATGAGCAGTTCTTC.

The V call is TRBV7-9, the J call TRBJ2-3; 7 bases match TRBD2. The CDR3 runs 14 residues. Germline V gene sequence: CDR1 SEHNR, CDR2 FQNEAQ (reference sequence). The V and J ends lost 4 bases and 6 bases, in that order; junction bases with no gene match: 7. CDR3 sequence (DNA): TGTGCCAGCAGCTCACGGACTAGTACGGATACGCAGTATTTT. This codes for CASSSRTSTDTQYF.

A few counts support this clonotype. The rearrangement uses TRBV6-2 or TRBV6-3 and TRBJ2-5; D not resolved. This CDR3 region has 13 residues. Germline CDR1 is MNHEY and CDR2 is SVGEGT. V was shortened by 0 bases and J by 5 bases, with 7 bases between the two germline ends. CDR3 amino acids: CASSYSIWETQYF. In DNA form, the CDR3 reads TGTGCCAGCAGTTACTCGATATGGGAGACCCAGTACTTC.

The chain is built from TRBV27 and TRBJ1-6; no clear D. CDR1 and CDR2 from the germline V gene are MNHEY and SMNVEV (reference sequence). V lost 6 bases and J 6 bases, leaving 12 bases between the germline ends. This CDR3 spans 14 amino acids. The CDR3 coding sequence is TGTGCCAGCAGCGGACGGCCTATTAATTCACCCCTCCACTTT. Translating it yields CASSGRPINSPLHF.

The V gene is TRBV5-4, the J gene TRBJ2-7; possible D gene TRBD1, 5 bases. Trimming cost V 0 bases and J 4 bases, with 8 bases left between them. CDR1 and CDR2 from the germline V gene are SGHNT and YYREEE (reference sequence). The CDR3 runs to 13 residues. The DNA for the CDR3 is TGTGCCAGCAGCTTGGGACAGCAATACGAGCAGTACTTC. Translation: CASSLGQQYEQYF.

The chain uses TRBV7-2 and TRBJ2-4, with 7 bases that match TRBD2. J lost 5 bases, V lost 5 bases, and 6 bases had no gene match. There are 14 residues in the CDR3. Germline V gives CDR1 SGHTA, CDR2 FQGNSA. The CDR3 DNA is TGTGCCAGCAGCCTCTCGGGGGGAGAAAACATTCAGTACTTC. Its protein is CASSLSGGENIQYF.

The chain joins TRBV7-8 to TRBJ2-7, with 13 positions matching TRBD2. V lost 2 bases to trimming and J lost 0 bases; unmatched junction nucleotides: 7. CDR1 SGHVS and CDR2 FQNEAQ come from the germline V gene. The CDR3 extends over 18 amino acids. The CDR3 bases are TGTGCCAGCAGCTTAAGACTAGCGGGGGGTCTCAACTCCTACGAGCAGTACTTC. Translating gives CASSLRLAGGLNSYEQYF.

The chain is built from TRBV7-9 and TRBJ2-7, with D tentatively TRBD2 (6 bases). There are 14 residues in the CDR3. The V gene's germline CDR1 is SEHNR and CDR2 FQNEAQ (reference sequence). Trimming left V 3 bases short and J 3 bases short, with 12 bases between. CDR3 region: CASSFRERGYEQYF. The CDR3 nucleotides are TGTGCCAGCAGCTTCCGGGAGAGGGGCTACGAGCAGTACTTC.

The DNA of the CDR3 is TGTGCCAGCAGTTTACCCCGAATAGCCAAAAACATTCAGTACTTC. Translating gives CASSLPRIAKNIQYF. This chain connects TRBV28 to TRBJ2-4; D is unresolved. Deletions cut 2 bases from V and 0 bases from J, with 8 bases between. Germline CDR1 and CDR2: MDHEN and SYDVKM. CDR3 length: 15 residues. Together with reference TRBV28 and TRBJ2-4, the CDR3 gives the full variable domain: DVKVTQSSRYLVKRTGEKVFLECVQDMDHENMFWYRQDPGLGLRLIYFSYDVKMKEKGDIPEGYSVSREKKERFSLILESASTNQTSMYLCASSLPRIAKNIQYFGAGTRLSVL.

This rearrangement joins TRBV27 to TRBJ2-7; possible D gene TRBD2, 5 bases. The V end lost 5 bases, the J end lost 9 bases, and 14 bases lay between the germline ends. CDR3 length: 12 residues. The V gene's germline CDR1 is MNHEY and CDR2 SMNVEV (reference sequence). The CDR3 sequence: CASSHGLHVQYF. The CDR3 DNA is TGTGCCAGCAGTCATGGACTGCATGTGCAGTACTTC.

V usage is TRBV4-3 and J usage is TRBJ1-1, with 10 bases fitting TRBD1. Trimming at V came to 0 bases and at J to 0 bases, leaving 4 bases not matched to a gene. Germline CDR1 LGHNA, CDR2 YSLEER. This CDR3 is built from 17 residues. The DNA of the CDR3 is TGCGCCAGCAGCCAAGAGGGGACAGGGGCCATGAACACTGAAGCTTTCTTT. Its protein product is CASSQEGTGAMNTEAFF.

This chain links TRBV7-6 with TRBJ2-1, with TRBD2 matching over 7 bases. V was clipped by 3 bases and J by 6 bases; unmatched bases: 14. The CDR3 has 17 amino acids. Germline values: CDR1 SGHVS, CDR2 FNYEAQ. The CDR3 DNA follows: TGTGCCAGCAGCTTTAGGTCCCGGCGGGAGCTGAGCAATGAGCAGTTCTTC. Its translation: CASSFRSRRELSNEQFF.

The gene calls are TRBV28 and TRBJ1-2; D gene uncertain. In germline, CDR1 is MDHEN, CDR2 SYDVKM. The CDR3 is 13 residues long. The germline V and J ends were trimmed by 5 bases and 0 bases, with 7 bases remaining between them. For the CDR3, the DNA is TGTGCCAGCAGTCCCCCTGCTAACTATGGCTACACCTTC. Amino acids: CASSPPANYGYTF.

Only a few counts were recorded for this clonotype. The chain joins TRBV7-2 to TRBJ2-1; D unclear. Germline values: CDR1 SGHTA, CDR2 FQGNSA. The V end lost 1 base, the J end lost 11 bases, and 12 bases lay between the germline ends. This CDR3 has 13 residues. The CDR3 DNA is TGTGCCAGCAGCTTAGAACTCATCTCAAAGCAGTTCTTC. Protein product: CASSLELISKQFF. Full variable domain (outside the CDR3, taken from reference TRBV7-2 and TRBJ2-1): GAGVSQSPSNKVTEKGKDVELRCDPISGHTALYWYRQSLGQGLEFLIYFQGNSAPDKSGLPSDRFSAERTGGSVSTLTIQRTQQEDSAVYLCASSLELISKQFFGPGTRLTVL.

The V call is TRBV19, the J call TRBJ2-3, with D hard to call. Germline V gene sequence: CDR1 LNHDA, CDR2 SQIVND (reference sequence). The CDR3 length is 16 residues. V was trimmed by 8 bases and J by 0 bases, leaving 18 bases between them. This CDR3 is CASYPLWGSSTDTQYF. Written as DNA, the CDR3 is TGTGCCAGTTACCCCCTTTGGGGATCTAGCACAGATACGCAGTATTTT.

The chain recombines TRBV4-1 with TRBJ2-7, with 10 bases identical to TRBD1. The CDR3 runs 15 residues. Germline V lookup: CDR1 MGHRA, CDR2 YSYEKL. V lost 1 base and J lost 4; bases outside the gene matches: 4. The CDR3 region is CASSQVGTGEYEQYF. The CDR3 nucleotides are TGCGCCAGCAGCCAAGTTGGGACAGGGGAATACGAGCAGTACTTC.

The chain is built from TRBV2 and TRBJ2-6; no firm D call. Germline CDR1 reads SNHLY; CDR2 reads FYNNEI. The CDR3 has 12 residues. V lost 9 bases, J lost 5 bases, and 8 bases lay in between. DNA for the CDR3: TGTGCCAGTAGAGAAAGGGCCAACGTCCTGACTTTC. Amino acid sequence: CASRERANVLTF.